Listed below are T cell receptor beta chains from one sample, sequenced in a study of control samples from healthy donors and cancer patients. Profiled with immunoSEQ multiplex PCR; TCRdb holds only in-frame clones, not every one. This repertoire shows about 82,000 clones, approximately 94% found once; its top ten account for around 5%. Source material: blood. Source of these receptors: a woman under 30 in good health. The CDR3 runs from the conserved cysteine through the conserved F or W. The order of the fields is J gene, CDR3 length, V gene, CDR3 protein.

j_gene: TRBJ1-3; len: 17; v_gene: TRBV7-2; CDR3aa: CASSSDALDSSGNTIYF
j_gene: TRBJ2-1; len: 16; v_gene: TRBV2; CDR3aa: CASSDFRGGYYNEQFF
j_gene: TRBJ1-2; len: 16; v_gene: TRBV7-2; CDR3aa: CASSLVGTAANYGYTF
j_gene: TRBJ2-3; len: 17; v_gene: TRBV27; CDR3aa: CASSFGLGPQRTDTQYF
j_gene: TRBJ2-5; len: 16; v_gene: TRBV5-4; CDR3aa: CASSPRVSGSRETQYF
j_gene: TRBJ1-6; len: 15; v_gene: TRBV28; CDR3aa: CASNPGTGKNSPLHF
j_gene: TRBJ1-1; len: 17; v_gene: TRBV7-9; CDR3aa: CASSQRVAGPRSAEAFF
j_gene: TRBJ1-5; len: 14; v_gene: TRBV6-1; CDR3aa: CASSEGVGNQPQHF
j_gene: TRBJ1-3; len: 16; v_gene: TRBV18; CDR3aa: CASSPLGQAPGNTIYF
j_gene: TRBJ1-1; len: 17; v_gene: TRBV23-1; CDR3aa: CASSQPRHTGGAAEAFF
j_gene: TRBJ1-5; len: 13; v_gene: TRBV5-6; CDR3aa: CASSSGPYQPQHF
j_gene: TRBJ1-1; len: 17; v_gene: TRBV6-7; CDR3aa: CASSQGQDRRMNTEAFF
j_gene: TRBJ2-3; len: 16; v_gene: TRBV29-1; CDR3aa: CSVQKGGWTVTDTQYF
j_gene: TRBJ2-5; len: 14; v_gene: TRBV27; CDR3aa: CASSPKGSKETQYF
j_gene: TRBJ1-4; len: 14; v_gene: TRBV7-2; CDR3aa: CASSLLSRNEKLFF
j_gene: TRBJ2-1; len: 15; v_gene: TRBV3-1/TRBV3-2; CDR3aa: CASSRGQGAFNEQFF
j_gene: TRBJ2-4; len: 16; v_gene: TRBV4-1; CDR3aa: CASSLPNGPELNIQYF
j_gene: TRBJ1-3; len: 17; v_gene: TRBV28; CDR3aa: CASRSGAGAGSGNTIYF
j_gene: TRBJ1-1; len: 14; v_gene: TRBV6-2/TRBV6-3; CDR3aa: CASSLEGGFGEAFF
j_gene: TRBJ2-7; len: 15; v_gene: TRBV5-4; CDR3aa: CASSTSGSLGGEQYF
j_gene: TRBJ1-2; len: 14; v_gene: TRBV7-9; CDR3aa: CASSLGVGREGYTF
j_gene: TRBJ2-3; len: 16; v_gene: TRBV29-1; CDR3aa: CSVDWGQGYGSDTQYF
j_gene: TRBJ1-2; len: 14; v_gene: TRBV6-4; CDR3aa: CASSDGEAHYGYTF
j_gene: TRBJ1-2; len: 13; v_gene: TRBV28; CDR3aa: CASSFPGGDGYTF
j_gene: TRBJ1-1; len: 13; v_gene: TRBV29-1; CDR3aa: CSVKGRVNTEAFF
j_gene: TRBJ2-3; len: 16; v_gene: TRBV9; CDR3aa: CASSVAPLPSTDTQYF
j_gene: TRBJ1-3; len: 14; v_gene: TRBV6-1; CDR3aa: CASSEGVSGNTIYF
j_gene: TRBJ2-7; len: 14; v_gene: TRBV5-1; CDR3aa: CASSLAVAPYEQYF
j_gene: TRBJ2-3; len: 15; v_gene: TRBV18; CDR3aa: CASSPEREGLGTQYF
j_gene: TRBJ2-5; len: 16; v_gene: TRBV5-1; CDR3aa: CASSLEAGNYQETQYF
j_gene: TRBJ2-7; len: 15; v_gene: TRBV7-9; CDR3aa: CASSLLSGTPSEQYF
j_gene: TRBJ2-7; len: 13; v_gene: TRBV2; CDR3aa: CASREGQGHEQYF
j_gene: TRBJ2-2; len: 13; v_gene: TRBV4-3; CDR3aa: CASSQAAGRELFF
j_gene: TRBJ2-5; len: 15; v_gene: TRBV7-6; CDR3aa: CASSLGSAVTETQYF
j_gene: TRBJ1-2; len: 15; v_gene: TRBV18; CDR3aa: CASSPTTDRAYGYTF
j_gene: TRBJ2-7; len: 17; v_gene: TRBV25-1; CDR3aa: CASSLSGTSGRAYEQYF
j_gene: TRBJ2-5; len: 13; v_gene: TRBV6-2/TRBV6-3; CDR3aa: CASSYTTQETQYF
j_gene: TRBJ1-4; len: 12; v_gene: TRBV29-1; CDR3aa: CSVSGGSEKLFF
j_gene: TRBJ1-4; len: 15; v_gene: TRBV10-2; CDR3aa: CASSRSPTTNEKLFF
j_gene: TRBJ2-5; len: 16; v_gene: TRBV6-5; CDR3aa: CASSYGTSGREETQYF
j_gene: TRBJ1-6; len: 17; v_gene: TRBV27; CDR3aa: CASSSTGTGSYNSPLHF
j_gene: TRBJ2-1; len: 16; v_gene: TRBV24-1; CDR3aa: CATARPSGDVRNEQFF